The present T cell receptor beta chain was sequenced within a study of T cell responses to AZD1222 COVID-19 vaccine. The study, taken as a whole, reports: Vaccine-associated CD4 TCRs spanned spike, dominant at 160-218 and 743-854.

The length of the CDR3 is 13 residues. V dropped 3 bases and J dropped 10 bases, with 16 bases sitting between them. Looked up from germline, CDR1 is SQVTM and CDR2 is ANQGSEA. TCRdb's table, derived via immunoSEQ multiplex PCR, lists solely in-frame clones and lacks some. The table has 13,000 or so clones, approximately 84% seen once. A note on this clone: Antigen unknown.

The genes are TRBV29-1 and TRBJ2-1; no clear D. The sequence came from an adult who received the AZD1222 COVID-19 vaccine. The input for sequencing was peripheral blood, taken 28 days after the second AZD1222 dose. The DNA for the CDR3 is TGCAGCGTTGAGGGGAACCCAGTCCCCGAGCAGTTCTTC. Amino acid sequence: CSVEGNPVPEQFF.